This is a list of T cell receptor beta chains from one sample in a study of PD-L1 blockade in urothelial cancer. Profiling relied on immunoSEQ multiplex PCR, and the TCRdb table lists in-frame clones only, not all of them. The sample has fewer than 60,000 clones, around 80% seen once. Sequencing used PBMCs, obtained around atezolizumab (anti-PD-L1) treatment. The receptor set was obtained from a man aged 65-85 years with urothelial cancer. CDR3s include the opening cysteine and the closing phenylalanine or tryptophan. A D gene is named only where the DNA matches it firmly. Rows may omit the clone size; those that give it use once, few, many or a size class.

CDR3 DNA: TGTGCCAGCAGCTTGGAGGGGGCAAGGACTGAAGCTTTCTTT
CDR3 protein: CASSLEGARTEAFF
J gene: TRBJ1-1
V gene: TRBV7-9
D gene: TRBD1
CDR3 length: 14
clone size: .

CDR3 DNA: TGCGCCAGCAGCTTGGGAGGACTCAAGAACACTGAAGCTTTCTTT
CDR3 protein: CASSLGGLKNTEAFF
J gene: TRBJ1-1
V gene: TRBV5-1
D gene: .
CDR3 length: 15
clone size: .

CDR3 DNA: TGTGCCAGCAGTGGAGAGGGGGCGTCGTTCGGTCAGCCCCAGCATTTT
CDR3 protein: CASSGEGASFGQPQHF
J gene: TRBJ1-5
V gene: TRBV2
D gene: TRBD1
CDR3 length: 16
clone size: .

CDR3 DNA: TGCAGTGCTAGAGATCAAGGGGACAACATATTC
CDR3 protein: CSARDQGDNIF
J gene: TRBJ2-4
V gene: TRBV20-1
D gene: .
CDR3 length: 11
clone size: .

CDR3 DNA: TGTGCCAGCAGCCCCACTAAGAGATCGGGGAACACTGAAGCTTTCTTT
CDR3 protein: CASSPTKRSGNTEAFF
J gene: TRBJ1-1
V gene: TRBV14
D gene: .
CDR3 length: 16
clone size: .

CDR3 DNA: TGTGCCAGCAGCTTCCAACTAGCGGGGGACTACAATGAGCAGTTCTTC
CDR3 protein: CASSFQLAGDYNEQFF
J gene: TRBJ2-1
V gene: TRBV9
D gene: TRBD2
CDR3 length: 16
clone size: .

CDR3 DNA: TGTGCTAGTGGTTTAGGCGGAGTCCAAGAGACCCAGTACTTC
CDR3 protein: CASGLGGVQETQYF
J gene: TRBJ2-5
V gene: TRBV12-5
D gene: .
CDR3 length: 14
clone size: .

CDR3 DNA: TGTGCCAGCAGCCCCCGACTAGCGGGGGCCAGTACGCAGTATTTT
CDR3 protein: CASSPRLAGASTQYF
J gene: TRBJ2-3
V gene: TRBV7-3
D gene: TRBD2
CDR3 length: 15
clone size: few

CDR3 DNA: TGTGCCAGCATGCGGGGCGTCCAAGAGACCCAGTACTTC
CDR3 protein: CASMRGVQETQYF
J gene: TRBJ2-5
V gene: TRBV6-1
D gene: .
CDR3 length: 13
clone size: .

CDR3 DNA: TGTGCCAGCAGCCAAGATGAGGGTTTTGGCTACACCTTC
CDR3 protein: CASSQDEGFGYTF
J gene: TRBJ1-2
V gene: TRBV14
D gene: .
CDR3 length: 13
clone size: .

CDR3 DNA: TGCGCCAGCAGTTGGGTTGGAGCGGGAGGTGAGCAGTTCTTC
CDR3 protein: CASSWVGAGGEQFF
J gene: TRBJ2-1
V gene: TRBV4-3
D gene: TRBD2
CDR3 length: 14
clone size: .

CDR3 DNA: TGTGCCACCGGGGACTACTCCTACAATGAGCAGTTCTTC
CDR3 protein: CATGDYSYNEQFF
J gene: TRBJ2-1
V gene: TRBV19
D gene: TRBD2
CDR3 length: 13
clone size: .

CDR3 DNA: TGTGCCAGCAGTGAGGGCTCCGGCTCTGGAAACACCATATATTTT
CDR3 protein: CASSEGSGSGNTIYF
J gene: TRBJ1-3
V gene: TRBV6-1
D gene: .
CDR3 length: 15
clone size: .

CDR3 DNA: TGTGCCAGCAGTGAAGCCCCCAGCTCCTACAATGAGCAGTTCTTC
CDR3 protein: CASSEAPSSYNEQFF
J gene: TRBJ2-1
V gene: TRBV6-1
D gene: .
CDR3 length: 15
clone size: .

CDR3 DNA: TGTGCCAGCAGTACTGACAGGGGTCGGGGTTCACCCCTCCACTTT
CDR3 protein: CASSTDRGRGSPLHF
J gene: TRBJ1-6
V gene: TRBV27
D gene: TRBD1
CDR3 length: 15
clone size: .

CDR3 DNA: TGTGCCAGCAGCTCACAGGGGCATGAGCAGTTCTTC
CDR3 protein: CASSSQGHEQFF
J gene: TRBJ2-1
V gene: TRBV7-6
D gene: TRBD1
CDR3 length: 12
clone size: .

CDR3 DNA: TGTGCCAGCAGCTCCAGGGGGCTTAGCGCTGAAGCTTTCTTT
CDR3 protein: CASSSRGLSAEAFF
J gene: TRBJ1-1
V gene: TRBV7-2
D gene: TRBD1
CDR3 length: 14
clone size: .

CDR3 DNA: TGTGCCAGCAGAAGGACTAGCGGGGAGCTGTTTTTT
CDR3 protein: CASRRTSGELFF
J gene: TRBJ2-2
V gene: TRBV2
D gene: TRBD2
CDR3 length: 12
clone size: .

CDR3 DNA: TGTGCCAGCAGCTTCAGAACCGGGACAGGGGTGGGATATCCCTACGAGCAGTACTTC
CDR3 protein: CASSFRTGTGVGYPYEQYF
J gene: TRBJ2-7
V gene: TRBV7-2
D gene: TRBD1
CDR3 length: 19
clone size: .

CDR3 DNA: TGCGCCAGCAGCTTTGCCGGGACAGAAGTCACAGATACGCAGTATTTT
CDR3 protein: CASSFAGTEVTDTQYF
J gene: TRBJ2-3
V gene: TRBV5-1
D gene: TRBD1
CDR3 length: 16
clone size: .

CDR3 DNA: TGTGCCAGCTATATCAGAGGGACTGAAGCTTTCTTT
CDR3 protein: CASYIRGTEAFF
J gene: TRBJ1-1
V gene: TRBV6-5
D gene: .
CDR3 length: 12
clone size: .

CDR3 DNA: TGTGCCAGCTCACCACGGCAGGGGGCTGGAAACACCATATATTTT
CDR3 protein: CASSPRQGAGNTIYF
J gene: TRBJ1-3
V gene: TRBV18
D gene: TRBD1
CDR3 length: 15
clone size: .

CDR3 DNA: TGTGCCAGTCGAAACCAGGCGGGCCAAGGAGCTTTCTTT
CDR3 protein: CASRNQAGQGAFF
J gene: TRBJ1-1
V gene: TRBV18
D gene: .
CDR3 length: 13
clone size: .

CDR3 DNA: TGTGCCAGCAGTTTATCGGGACAGCCGAACTATGGCTACACCTTC
CDR3 protein: CASSLSGQPNYGYTF
J gene: TRBJ1-2
V gene: TRBV28
D gene: TRBD1
CDR3 length: 15
clone size: .

CDR3 DNA: TGCGCCAGCAGCTTAGAGAGGGACGAGCAGTACTTC
CDR3 protein: CASSLERDEQYF
J gene: TRBJ2-7
V gene: TRBV5-1
D gene: .
CDR3 length: 12
clone size: .

CDR3 DNA: TGTGCCAGCAGCAACCCAATTAAGCATCAGCCCCAGCATTTT
CDR3 protein: CASSNPIKHQPQHF
J gene: TRBJ1-5
V gene: TRBV21-1
D gene: .
CDR3 length: 14
clone size: .

CDR3 DNA: TGTGCCAGTAGTGACCAACAGGTTAGCAATCAGCCCCAGCATTTT
CDR3 protein: CASSDQQVSNQPQHF
J gene: TRBJ1-5
V gene: TRBV19
D gene: .
CDR3 length: 15
clone size: .

CDR3 DNA: TGTGCCACCAGCAGAGATCTGGGACAGCGGTCGAACACTGAAGCTTTCTTT
CDR3 protein: CATSRDLGQRSNTEAFF
J gene: TRBJ1-1
V gene: TRBV15
D gene: TRBD1
CDR3 length: 17
clone size: .

CDR3 DNA: TGTGCCAGTAGTCCCAGCGGGGTCTCTGAGACCCAGTACTTC
CDR3 protein: CASSPSGVSETQYF
J gene: TRBJ2-5
V gene: TRBV19
D gene: TRBD2
CDR3 length: 14
clone size: .

CDR3 DNA: TGCGCCAGCAGCTATGGGACAGGGGGCTACCAAGAGACCCAGTACTTC
CDR3 protein: CASSYGTGGYQETQYF
J gene: TRBJ2-5
V gene: TRBV5-1
D gene: TRBD1
CDR3 length: 16
clone size: .

CDR3 DNA: TGTGCCACCTTTCTAGCAGGCTCCTACAATGAGCAGTTCTTC
CDR3 protein: CATFLAGSYNEQFF
J gene: TRBJ2-1
V gene: TRBV6-1
D gene: .
CDR3 length: 14
clone size: .

CDR3 DNA: TGTGCCAGCAGCTCCGGACAGGGGGGGTTCTATGGCTACACCTTC
CDR3 protein: CASSSGQGGFYGYTF
J gene: TRBJ1-2
V gene: TRBV5-8
D gene: TRBD1
CDR3 length: 15
clone size: .

CDR3 DNA: TGTGCCGCCGCTGGAGCCTACGAGCAGTACTTC
CDR3 protein: CAAAGAYEQYF
J gene: TRBJ2-7
V gene: TRBV6-5
D gene: .
CDR3 length: 11
clone size: .

CDR3 DNA: TGTGCCAGCAGCCAAGACCAAATCGGGATACACACTGAAGCTTTCTTT
CDR3 protein: CASSQDQIGIHTEAFF
J gene: TRBJ1-1
V gene: TRBV14
D gene: .
CDR3 length: 16
clone size: .

CDR3 DNA: TGCAGCGTTGAAATGGCTTACGAGCAGTACTTC
CDR3 protein: CSVEMAYEQYF
J gene: TRBJ2-7
V gene: TRBV29-1
D gene: .
CDR3 length: 11
clone size: .

CDR3 DNA: TGCGCCAGCAGCTTAGACAGGGGTTACACCGGGGAGCTGTTTTTT
CDR3 protein: CASSLDRGYTGELFF
J gene: TRBJ2-2
V gene: TRBV5-1
D gene: TRBD1
CDR3 length: 15
clone size: .

CDR3 DNA: TGCAGCGTCGGTGACAGGAGGTACGAGCAGTACTTC
CDR3 protein: CSVGDRRYEQYF
J gene: TRBJ2-7
V gene: TRBV29-1
D gene: .
CDR3 length: 12
clone size: once

CDR3 DNA: TGTGCCAGCAGGCGGGGGGCCCAAGAGACCCAGTACTTC
CDR3 protein: CASRRGAQETQYF
J gene: TRBJ2-5
V gene: TRBV25-1
D gene: TRBD2
CDR3 length: 13
clone size: .

CDR3 DNA: TGTGCCAGCTTCCCCACGACAGGAGGAATTGAAGCTTTCTTT
CDR3 protein: CASFPTTGGIEAFF
J gene: TRBJ1-1
V gene: TRBV28
D gene: .
CDR3 length: 14
clone size: .

CDR3 DNA: TGTGCCAGCAGTGCTTTTCTAATGACAGGGGGCATCTGGAATGAGCAGTTCTTC
CDR3 protein: CASSAFLMTGGIWNEQFF
J gene: TRBJ2-1
V gene: TRBV27
D gene: TRBD1
CDR3 length: 18
clone size: .